The clone carrying this TCR beta chain was picked up a small number of times. What it binds is not known. Unique molecular identifiers were incorporated into the prepared TCRbeta library. TCRdb re-called the PCR reads with MiXCR, one entry per CDR3 protein. Here the sample spans around 700,000 distinct CDR3 sequences, about 12% being singletons. The data derive from a study of T-cell reconstitution after alpha-beta-depleted transplantation in children. Overall study findings and caveats: About two months after transplant, alpha-beta T cells reportedly came from several hundred expanded graft clones.

Germline V gene data show CDR1 as DFQATT and CDR2 as SNEGSKA (reference sequence). Unmatched junction bases numbered 16, after V lost 6 bases and J lost 1 base. The CDR3 contains 19 residues. Sequencing used PBMCs, obtained before TCRalphabeta/CD19-depleted stem cell transplant. The chain couples TRBV20-1 to TRBJ2-1, with 12 bases matching TRBD2. The source is a girl aged 2 to 9 with congenital amegakaryocytic thrombocytopenia, due to receive a stem cell transplant. The CDR3 nucleotides read TGCAGTGCAAGCTCAGGACTAGCGGGGACGAGAGGATCCTACAATGAGCAGTTCTTC. This encodes CSASSGLAGTRGSYNEQFF.